Below, 29 T cell receptor beta chains from the same sample are listed, as sequenced in a study of cytotoxic CD8 clonotypes in ibrutinib-treated CLL. This table comes from immunoSEQ multiplex PCR, and its TCRdb copy is limited to in-frame clones, with some not included. The sample records about 72,000 clones, 70% to 90% being singletons. Sequencing used PBMCs, obtained at disease progression, from a patient treated with ibrutinib. The receptors here all came from a human donor with chronic lymphocytic leukemia.

The sample holds a few counts of this clone. This chain uses TRBV2 with TRBJ2-7, with D possibly being TRBD1 (6 bases). From germline, CDR1 is SNHLY and CDR2 FYNNEI. The CDR3 length is 15 residues. The V gene lost 6 bases and the J gene lost 3 bases, with 18 bases spanning the gap. Here the CDR3 reads CASRRGLGANYEQYF. The CDR3 DNA reads TGTGCCAGCAGGAGGGGGTTGGGGGCAAACTACGAGCAGTACTTC.

The chain couples TRBV5-1 to TRBJ2-2; D is tentatively TRBD1 or TRBD2 (5 bases each). Trimming took 4 bases from V and 0 from J, leaving 13 bases between them. Germline-derived CDR1 and CDR2 are SGHRS and YFSETQ. The CDR3 runs 16 residues. CDR3 protein: CASSRVWGPNTGELFF. The CDR3 bases are TGCGCCAGCAGCCGGGTGTGGGGACCGAACACCGGGGAGCTGTTTTTT.

The V and J genes are TRBV4-1 and TRBJ1-4; D uncertain. Germline CDR1 MGHRA, CDR2 YSYEKL. CDR3 length: 14 residues. V was cut by 2 bases and J by 5 bases, with 9 bases left in between. The CDR3 region is CASSQRSQNEKLFF. CDR3 DNA sequence: TGCGCCAGCAGCCAAAGGTCTCAAAATGAAAAACTGTTTTTT.

The genes are TRBV20-1 and TRBJ1-2; D is ambiguous. V lost 0 bases and J lost 6, with 2 bases in between. In germline, CDR1 is DFQATT, CDR2 SNEGSKA (reference sequence). The CDR3 sequence is 10 residues long. CDR3: CSAREDGYTF. DNA for the CDR3: TGCAGTGCTAGAGAAGATGGCTACACCTTC.

The chain carries TRBV5-1 and TRBJ2-4, with 7 bases matching TRBD1. Germline trimming cut 4 bases from V and 6 bases from J; bases unmatched to any gene: 13. Germline CDR1 reads SGHRS; CDR2 reads YFSETQ. This CDR3 comprises 16 residues. This CDR3 is CASSLRTGDPRNIQYF. DNA for the CDR3: TGCGCCAGCAGCCTAAGAACAGGGGATCCAAGAAACATTCAGTACTTC. The entire variable domain, with the rest obtained from reference TRBV5-1 and TRBJ2-4, is as follows: KAGVTQTPRYLIKTRGQQVTLSCSPISGHRSVSWYQQTPGQGLQFLFEYFSETQRNKGNFPGRFSGRQFSNSRSEMNVSTLELGDSALYLCASSLRTGDPRNIQYFGAGTRLSVL.

The chain uses TRBV5-4 and TRBJ2-5, with D unclear. Trimming left V 2 bases short and J 5 bases short, with 16 bases between. Germline CDR1 is SGHNT and CDR2 is YYREEE (reference sequence). The CDR3 consists of 15 residues. CDR3 bases: TGTGCCAGCAGCTTAGTAGGACGGCCTAGGGAGACCCAGTACTTC. Translating it yields CASSLVGRPRETQYF.

The chain uses TRBV6-6 and TRBJ2-7; unclear D gene. This CDR3 is built from 14 residues. Trimming pared 5 bases from V and 5 bases from J, leaving 16 bases between. CDR1 and CDR2 (germline): MNHNY, SVGAGI (reference sequence). DNA of the CDR3: TGTGCCAGCAGTCAAACGCAAGACCCTCACGAGCAGTACTTC. Encoded protein: CASSQTQDPHEQYF.

This chain links TRBV6-5 with TRBJ1-5; D unresolved. CDR1 is MNHEY and CDR2 is SVGAGI in the germline V gene. The CDR3 is 14 residues long. The ends were cut back, 6 bases at V and 4 bases at J, with 13 bases in the middle. DNA for the CDR3: TGTGCCAGCAGATCCAGAGCCCTTAATCAGCCCCAGCATTTT. It specifies CASRSRALNQPQHF.

The chain employs TRBV4-1 and TRBJ2-1; TRBD2 is a possible D gene (6 bases). V was pared by 1 base and J by 4 bases, with 11 bases between. CDR3 size: 15 residues. Germline V lookup: CDR1 MGHRA, CDR2 YSYEKL. The CDR3 coding sequence is TGCGCCAGCAGCCAAGTGGCGGGGTTATACAATGAGCAGTTCTTC. Translation: CASSQVAGLYNEQFF.

The rearrangement joins TRBV12-1 to TRBJ2-1; the table names TRBD2, a call not compared with the DNA. TRBV12-1 is a pseudogene locus. The CDR3 is 13 residues long. CDR3 sequence: CASSFNRHNEQFF. Written as DNA, the CDR3 is TGTGCCAGCAGCTTTAATCGTCACAATGAGCAGTTCTTC.

The chain has TRBV12-5 and TRBJ1-2; D gene uncertain. Trimming stripped 1 base from V and 0 bases from J, with 9 bases between. The CDR3 consists of 15 residues. CDR1 and CDR2 from the germline V gene are LGHNT and FRNRAP. This CDR3 is CASGLAGGSNYGYTF. The CDR3 coding sequence is TGTGCTAGTGGTTTGGCCGGAGGATCTAACTATGGCTACACCTTC.

The chain links TRBV10-2 to TRBJ1-2, with 7 bases identical to TRBD1. CDR3 size: 15 residues. Germline V gene lookup returns CDR1 WSHSY and CDR2 SAAADI. The V and J ends lost 4 bases and 4 bases, in that order; junction bases with no gene match: 9. The CDR3 sequence is CASSVNRGGIYGYTF. The CDR3, as DNA: TGCGCCAGCAGTGTCAACAGGGGCGGAATCTATGGCTACACCTTC.

CDR3 protein: CATSRDRTEADTQYF. The CDR3, as DNA: TGTGCCACCAGCAGAGATCGGACAGAGGCAGATACGCAGTATTTT. The chain couples TRBV15 to TRBJ2-3; perhaps TRBD1 as D (6 bases). Germline CDR1 and CDR2: LNHNV and YYDKDF (reference sequence). The CDR3 spans 15 residues. Trimming cost V 0 bases and J 4 bases, with 11 bases left between them.

J is TRBJ1-1 and V is TRBV30; D may be TRBD1 (6 bases). V lost 4 bases to trimming and J lost 5 bases, with 11 bases between them. The CDR3 loop spans 12 amino acids. Germline V lookup: CDR1 GTSNPN, CDR2 SVGIG (reference sequence). The CDR3 coding sequence is TGTGCCTGGAATCGGGGGCTGACTGAAGCTTTCTTT. It yields the protein CAWNRGLTEAFF.

The J gene is TRBJ2-2, the V gene TRBV2; D is possibly TRBD1 or TRBD2 (5 bases each). The V end was cut by 6 bases, the J end by 4 bases, with 9 bases between. CDR1 SNHLY and CDR2 FYNNEI come from the germline V gene. This CDR3 has 13 amino acids. CDR3 nucleotide sequence: TGTGCCAGCAGAGAGGGGACCACCGGGGAGCTGTTTTTT. Translation gives CASREGTTGELFF.

This chain connects TRBV5-6 to TRBJ2-1; 12 bases fit TRBD2. Germline V gives CDR1 SGHDT, CDR2 YYEEEE. The CDR3 consists of 14 residues. V was clipped by 5 bases and J by 6 bases; unmatched bases: 3. For the CDR3, the DNA is TGTGCCAGCAGTCGGACTAGCGGGACCAATGAGCAGTTCTTC. Translated: CASSRTSGTNEQFF.

The rearrangement uses TRBV5-1 and TRBJ1-1; no definite D call. Germline V gene lookup returns CDR1 SGHRS and CDR2 YFSETQ. The CDR3 extends over 14 amino acids. V was trimmed by 6 bases and J by 7 bases, leaving 19 bases between them. The CDR3 bases are TGCGCCAGCACCCCCGGGGAACACCTGAGTGAAGCTTTCTTT. Its protein is CASTPGEHLSEAFF.

This clone was seen more than once but under ten times. The V call is TRBV27, the J call TRBJ1-2; the D is unclear. V was trimmed by 8 bases and J by 4 bases, leaving 17 bases between them. Germline V gene data show CDR1 as MNHEY and CDR2 as SMNVEV (reference sequence). This CDR3 region has 14 residues. The CDR3 DNA sequence: TGTGCCAGCGGCAACCGAAGAGGCCGCTATGGCTACACCTTC. It codes for CASGNRRGRYGYTF.

The chain carries TRBV30 and TRBJ1-1; D gene unclear. The CDR3 spans 13 residues. V was clipped by 2 bases and J by 7 bases, with 14 bases between them. The germline gives CDR1 GTSNPN, CDR2 SVGIG (reference sequence). CDR3 coding DNA: TGTGCCTGGAGTTACGGAGGGCGATTTGAAGCTTTCTTT. Translating gives CAWSYGGRFEAFF.

This clone was observed a single time. The J gene is TRBJ2-3, the V gene TRBV4-1; D is ambiguous. CDR3 length: 11 residues. V was cut by 6 bases and J by 11 bases, with 12 bases left in between. Germline V CDR1 and CDR2: MGHRA, YSYEKL. The CDR3 region has the DNA TGCGCCAGCAGACTGGGTAATGGGCAGTATTTT. It yields the protein CASRLGNGQYF.

This clone was seen a few times. CDR3 bases: TGTGCCAGCAAGAGGGTATGGAATCAGCCCCAGCATTTT. Its protein is CASKRVWNQPQHF. The rearrangement joins TRBV6-5 to TRBJ1-5; D gene uncertain. Between the trimmed V and J ends, which lost 7 bases and 4 bases, there was a span of 11 bases. This CDR3 has 13 amino acids. CDR1 is MNHEY, CDR2 SVGAGI, per germline.

This clone showed up just a few times. CDR3 nucleotides: TGTGCCAGCTCACCCGAGACAGCAGCTAACTATGGCTACACCTTC. Translated: CASSPETAANYGYTF. This rearrangement joins TRBV18 to TRBJ1-2; possible D gene TRBD1, 5 bases. Germline values: CDR1 KGHSH, CDR2 LQKENI. The CDR3 covers 15 residues. The germline V and J ends were trimmed by 3 bases and 0 bases, with 11 bases remaining between them.

The genes are TRBV13 and TRBJ2-5, with D possibly matching TRBD1 (6 bases). Germline CDR1 reads PRHDT; CDR2 reads FYEKMQ (reference sequence). The CDR3 extends over 15 amino acids. V lost 0 bases, J lost 4 bases, and 12 bases lay in between. The CDR3 spells CASSLGQGFGETQYF. The CDR3 DNA reads TGTGCCAGCAGCTTAGGGCAGGGGTTTGGAGAGACCCAGTACTTC.

The chain couples TRBV19 to TRBJ2-1, with D uncertain. The CDR3 loop spans 14 amino acids. V lost 5 bases and J lost 4, with 12 bases in between. Looked up from germline, CDR1 is LNHDA and CDR2 is SQIVND (reference sequence). The CDR3 reads CASSPLLLYNEQFF. The CDR3 bases are TGTGCCAGTAGTCCCTTACTGCTTTACAATGAGCAGTTCTTC.

The chain combines TRBV12-5 with TRBJ2-5; no definite D call. This CDR3 contains 12 residues. Per germline, CDR1 LGHNT and CDR2 FRNRAP. The germline V and J ends were trimmed by 4 bases and 5 bases, with 8 bases remaining between them. The CDR3 loop reads CASGWVGETQYF. CDR3 nucleotide sequence: TGTGCTAGTGGTTGGGTGGGGGAGACCCAGTACTTC.

The V call is TRBV7-2, the J call TRBJ2-7, with D possibly being TRBD2 (5 bases). Germline values: CDR1 SGHTA, CDR2 FQGNSA. V was clipped by 1 base and J by 2 bases, with 15 bases between them. This CDR3 spans 16 amino acids. CDR3 protein: CASSLVFPDSTYEQYF. CDR3 bases: TGTGCCAGCAGCTTAGTATTCCCGGACTCGACCTACGAGCAGTACTTC.

This rearrangement joins TRBV7-9 to TRBJ1-3, with a weak D call TRBD1 (5 bases). Germline CDR1 and CDR2: SEHNR and FQNEAQ (reference sequence). The CDR3 loop spans 15 amino acids. With 5 bases removed from V and 0 bases from J, the gap between germline ends came to 11 bases. The CDR3: CASSTGATSGNTIYF. The CDR3 DNA sequence: TGTGCCAGCAGCACCGGGGCTACCTCTGGAAACACCATATATTTT.

The chain has TRBV5-6 and TRBJ2-3; D uncertain. CDR1 and CDR2 (germline): SGHDT, YYEEEE. The V and J ends lost 0 bases and 2 bases respectively, with 4 bases between them. The CDR3 covers 13 residues. Here the CDR3 DNA reads TGTGCCAGCAGCTTGGAGGTCACAGATACGCAGTATTTT. Residues: CASSLEVTDTQYF. The full variable domain, in which reference TRBV5-6 and TRBJ2-3 provide the parts outside the CDR3, is DAGVTQSPTHLIKTRGQQVTLRCSPKSGHDTVSWYQQALGQGPQFIFQYYEEEERQRGNFPDRFSGHQFPNYSSELNVNALLLGDSALYLCASSLEVTDTQYFGPGTRLTVL.

This rearrangement joins TRBV11-3 to TRBJ2-1; 9 positions agree with TRBD2. The CDR3 length is 15 residues. The germline CDR1 and CDR2 sequences are SGHNT and YENEEA. The ends lost 1 base at V and 3 bases at J; junction bases unmatched: 1. The CDR3: CASSLALAGYNEQFF. The DNA for the CDR3 is TGTGCCAGCAGCTTAGCACTAGCGGGCTACAATGAGCAGTTCTTC.